This entry describes one T cell receptor beta chain. This sample was taken from a study of blood T cell repertoires in COVID-19. CDR1 and CDR2 from the germline V gene are SEHNR and FQNEAQ (reference sequence). The J segment lost 6 bases and the V segment lost 4 bases, leaving 9 bases of the junction unmatched. The CDR3 runs 16 residues. TCRdb's table, derived via immunoSEQ multiplex PCR, lists solely in-frame clones and lacks some. The profile covers approximately 440,000 clones, with roughly 87% appearing a single time and 0.7% taken by the ten largest. Specimen: PBMCs or T cells enriched from blood (not recorded which). The chain employs TRBV7-9 and TRBJ1-6, with TRBD1 matching over 7 bases. The clonotype comes from a woman in her late teens or twenties who had recovered from COVID-19. DNA of the CDR3: TGTGCCAGCAGCTCCCGGACAGGTCAATCTAATTCACCCCTCCACTTT. The encoded protein is CASSSRTGQSNSPLHF.